This is a list of T cell receptor beta chains from one sample in a study of cytomegalovirus exposure and HLA in healthy donors. Sequenced by immunoSEQ multiplex PCR; TCRdb stores in-frame clones only, minus some. The sample consists of approximately 110,000 clones, roughly 81% of them appearing once. The sequenced sample was PBMCs. These receptors were obtained from a woman in her twenties or thirties in good health and CMV-seronegative. The CDR3 runs from the conserved cysteine through the conserved F or W. D genes are given only for firm matches. The size field is filled for only some rows; it gives once, few, many or a size class.

j_call: TRBJ1-1
clone_size: NA
v_call: TRBV6-5
d_call: NA
cdr3_aa: CASSYSSRAVNTEAFF
cdr3_nt: TGTGCCAGCAGTTACTCTAGCAGGGCAGTGAACACTGAAGCTTTCTTT

j_call: TRBJ2-2
clone_size: NA
v_call: TRBV11-3
d_call: NA
cdr3_aa: CASSPIWRENTGELFF
cdr3_nt: TGTGCCAGCAGCCCCATTTGGCGGGAGAACACCGGGGAGCTGTTTTTT

j_call: TRBJ2-3
clone_size: NA
v_call: TRBV7-3
d_call: TRBD2
cdr3_aa: CASSFGTSGSSTDTQYF
cdr3_nt: TGTGCCAGCAGCTTTGGGACTAGCGGGAGTAGCACAGATACGCAGTATTTT

j_call: TRBJ2-3
clone_size: NA
v_call: TRBV21-1
d_call: NA
cdr3_aa: CASSKGLLASGRLTDTQYF
cdr3_nt: TGTGCCAGCAGCAAAGGGCTACTGGCGAGCGGGAGGCTCACAGATACGCAGTATTTT

j_call: TRBJ2-7
clone_size: NA
v_call: TRBV19
d_call: TRBD1
cdr3_aa: CASQRTTGTAAYEQYF
cdr3_nt: TGTGCCAGTCAAAGAACGACAGGGACAGCAGCCTACGAGCAGTACTTC

j_call: TRBJ1-3
clone_size: NA
v_call: TRBV7-9
d_call: TRBD1
cdr3_aa: CASSAGTVVNTIYF
cdr3_nt: TGTGCCAGCAGCGCTGGGACAGTTGTAAACACCATATATTTT

j_call: TRBJ2-6
clone_size: NA
v_call: TRBV18
d_call: TRBD1
cdr3_aa: CASSPGQGAAGANVLTF
cdr3_nt: TGTGCCAGCTCACCCGGACAGGGGGCGGCTGGGGCCAACGTCCTGACTTTC

j_call: TRBJ1-2
clone_size: once
v_call: TRBV4-1
d_call: TRBD1
cdr3_aa: CASSLRTGSNYGYTF
cdr3_nt: TGCGCCAGCAGCCTGAGGACAGGTTCCAACTATGGCTACACCTTC

j_call: TRBJ2-3
clone_size: few
v_call: TRBV6-4
d_call: TRBD2
cdr3_aa: CASSSSGGTDTQYF
cdr3_nt: TGTGCCAGCAGTTCTAGCGGGGGCACAGATACGCAGTATTTT

j_call: TRBJ2-7
clone_size: NA
v_call: TRBV11-2
d_call: TRBD2
cdr3_aa: CASSFPGLARGEQYF
cdr3_nt: TGTGCCAGCAGCTTTCCGGGACTAGCAAGGGGTGAGCAGTACTTC

j_call: TRBJ2-3
clone_size: NA
v_call: TRBV9
d_call: NA
cdr3_aa: CASSEEGPRTDTQYF
cdr3_nt: TGTGCCAGCAGCGAGGAGGGGCCACGCACAGATACGCAGTATTTT

j_call: TRBJ2-4
clone_size: NA
v_call: TRBV19
d_call: TRBD1
cdr3_aa: CASSPGQGATRIQYF
cdr3_nt: TGTGCCAGTAGTCCCGGACAGGGGGCAACTCGCATTCAGTACTTC

j_call: TRBJ2-7
clone_size: NA
v_call: TRBV19
d_call: NA
cdr3_aa: CASRGSSYEQYF
cdr3_nt: TGTGCCAGTAGGGGGAGCTCCTACGAGCAGTACTTC

j_call: TRBJ2-7
clone_size: NA
v_call: TRBV23-1
d_call: TRBD2
cdr3_aa: CASSQGTSPGLAGNEQYF
cdr3_nt: TGCGCCAGCAGTCAAGGGACATCACCGGGACTAGCGGGTAACGAGCAGTACTTC

j_call: TRBJ2-5
clone_size: NA
v_call: TRBV19
d_call: NA
cdr3_aa: CASSLTTGLQETQYF
cdr3_nt: TGTGCCAGTAGCCTCACAACAGGGTTACAAGAGACCCAGTACTTC

j_call: TRBJ2-2
clone_size: once
v_call: TRBV4-1
d_call: TRBD2
cdr3_aa: CASSQAVGGDHGELFF
cdr3_nt: TGCGCCAGCAGCCAAGCTGTGGGGGGGGATCACGGGGAGCTGTTTTTT

j_call: TRBJ1-5
clone_size: NA
v_call: TRBV30
d_call: NA
cdr3_aa: CAWRQGNSNQPQHF
cdr3_nt: TGTGCCTGGAGACAGGGCAATAGCAATCAGCCCCAGCATTTT

j_call: TRBJ2-3
clone_size: few
v_call: TRBV12-2
d_call: NA
cdr3_aa: CAIGQGTPSTDTQYF
cdr3_nt: TGTGCAATCGGACAGGGGACACCTAGCACAGATACGCAGTATTTT

j_call: TRBJ2-6
clone_size: NA
v_call: TRBV27
d_call: NA
cdr3_aa: CASGRTGSGANVLTF
cdr3_nt: TGTGCCAGCGGAAGAACAGGCTCTGGGGCCAACGTCCTGACTTTC

j_call: TRBJ2-1
clone_size: NA
v_call: TRBV7-9
d_call: NA
cdr3_aa: CASSLDSSYNEQFF
cdr3_nt: TGTGCCAGCAGCTTGGACAGCTCCTACAATGAGCAGTTCTTC

j_call: TRBJ2-3
clone_size: NA
v_call: TRBV6-1
d_call: NA
cdr3_aa: CASSYQLATDTQYF
cdr3_nt: TGTGCCAGCAGCTATCAACTAGCTACAGATACGCAGTATTTT

j_call: TRBJ1-1
clone_size: NA
v_call: TRBV6-5
d_call: NA
cdr3_aa: CASSYLGRNTEAFF
cdr3_nt: TGTGCCAGCAGTTATTTAGGGAGGAACACTGAAGCTTTCTTT

j_call: TRBJ2-2
clone_size: NA
v_call: TRBV4-1
d_call: TRBD2
cdr3_aa: CASSQGGGGYRMNTGELFF
cdr3_nt: TGCGCCAGCAGCCAAGGCGGGGGGGGCTATCGTATGAACACCGGGGAGCTGTTTTTT

j_call: TRBJ2-3
clone_size: NA
v_call: TRBV29-1
d_call: NA
cdr3_aa: CSADQDGLTDTQYF
cdr3_nt: TGCAGCGCCGATCAAGATGGCCTCACAGATACGCAGTATTTT

j_call: TRBJ2-7
clone_size: NA
v_call: TRBV7-9
d_call: TRBD1
cdr3_aa: CASSLGQGVGYEQYF
cdr3_nt: TGTGCCAGCAGCTTGGGACAGGGCGTAGGATACGAGCAGTACTTC

j_call: TRBJ2-3
clone_size: NA
v_call: TRBV7-9
d_call: TRBD2
cdr3_aa: CSSVGSSGGDTDTQYF
cdr3_nt: TGTTCCAGCGTGGGGAGTAGCGGGGGGGACACAGATACGCAGTATTTT

j_call: TRBJ2-3
clone_size: NA
v_call: TRBV6-4
d_call: TRBD2
cdr3_aa: CASSETSGGADTQYF
cdr3_nt: TGTGCCAGCAGTGAGACTAGCGGGGGGGCCGATACGCAGTATTTT

j_call: TRBJ2-1
clone_size: NA
v_call: TRBV4-1
d_call: TRBD1
cdr3_aa: CASSKQGANEQFF
cdr3_nt: TGCGCCAGCAGCAAACAGGGGGCGAATGAGCAGTTCTTC

j_call: TRBJ2-1
clone_size: once
v_call: TRBV9
d_call: NA
cdr3_aa: CASSAAEVNWQFF
cdr3_nt: TGTGCCAGCAGCGCAGCGGAAGTGAATTGGCAGTTCTTC

j_call: TRBJ2-5
clone_size: NA
v_call: TRBV6-6
d_call: TRBD1
cdr3_aa: CASSPTGERETQYF
cdr3_nt: TGTGCCAGCAGTCCGACAGGGGAAAGGGAGACCCAGTACTTC

j_call: TRBJ2-7
clone_size: NA
v_call: TRBV15
d_call: TRBD1
cdr3_aa: CATSGGQGRYEQYF
cdr3_nt: TGTGCCACCAGCGGGGGACAGGGGAGGTACGAGCAGTACTTC

j_call: TRBJ2-2
clone_size: NA
v_call: TRBV6-1
d_call: NA
cdr3_aa: CASRVGGNTGELFF
cdr3_nt: TGTGCCAGCAGAGTGGGGGGGAACACCGGGGAGCTGTTTTTT

j_call: TRBJ1-1
clone_size: NA
v_call: TRBV19
d_call: NA
cdr3_aa: CASSPKAVMNTEAFF
cdr3_nt: TGTGCCAGTAGTCCTAAGGCGGTCATGAACACTGAAGCTTTCTTT

j_call: TRBJ2-2
clone_size: once
v_call: TRBV6-5
d_call: NA
cdr3_aa: CASRQSGGVTGELFF
cdr3_nt: TGTGCCAGCAGGCAGTCAGGCGGGGTCACCGGGGAGCTGTTTTTT

j_call: TRBJ1-6
clone_size: NA
v_call: TRBV9
d_call: TRBD1
cdr3_aa: CASSVGQVPNSPLHF
cdr3_nt: TGCGCCAGCAGCGTAGGACAGGTCCCTAATTCACCCCTCCACTTT

j_call: TRBJ2-3
clone_size: NA
v_call: TRBV7-2
d_call: NA
cdr3_aa: CASSSALGADTQYF
cdr3_nt: TGTGCCAGCAGCTCGGCTCTCGGAGCAGATACGCAGTATTTT

j_call: TRBJ2-3
clone_size: NA
v_call: TRBV5-8
d_call: TRBD2
cdr3_aa: CASSSGTSGFTDTQYF
cdr3_nt: TGTGCCAGCAGCTCCGGGACTAGCGGGTTCACAGATACGCAGTATTTT

j_call: TRBJ2-3
clone_size: NA
v_call: TRBV9
d_call: NA
cdr3_aa: CASSVSGLDADTQYF
cdr3_nt: TGTGCCAGCAGCGTAAGCGGGTTGGATGCAGATACGCAGTATTTT

j_call: TRBJ2-7
clone_size: NA
v_call: TRBV5-1
d_call: TRBD1
cdr3_aa: CASSSTNDRGGEQYF
cdr3_nt: TGCGCCAGCAGCTCAACTAATGACAGGGGCGGCGAGCAGTACTTC

j_call: TRBJ1-6
clone_size: NA
v_call: TRBV5-4
d_call: TRBD1
cdr3_aa: CASSLQGVVSPLHF
cdr3_nt: TGTGCCAGCAGCTTGCAGGGGGTAGTTTCACCCCTCCACTTT

j_call: TRBJ1-5
clone_size: NA
v_call: TRBV10-1
d_call: TRBD1
cdr3_aa: CASRHRGRYQPQHF
cdr3_nt: TGCGCCAGCAGACACAGGGGACGTTATCAGCCCCAGCATTTT

j_call: TRBJ2-1
clone_size: NA
v_call: TRBV7-7
d_call: TRBD2
cdr3_aa: CASSLGTSGSNNEQFF
cdr3_nt: TGTGCTAGCAGCTTAGGGACTAGCGGGAGTAACAATGAGCAGTTCTTC

j_call: TRBJ1-3
clone_size: NA
v_call: TRBV11-2
d_call: NA
cdr3_aa: CASSLDLTGNSGNTIYF
cdr3_nt: TGTGCCAGCAGCTTGGACCTAACAGGGAACTCTGGAAACACCATATATTTT